The TCR beta chain under discussion was sequenced for a study of regulatory T cells in long-lasting Graves disease. Study-level results: A reduction in accuracy may have resulted from the small sample size.

Notes on this clonotype: Its antigen is as yet unknown.

This sample's time point: persistent/refractory GD, antithyroid drugs over 5 years with positive TRAb. RNA extracted from PBMCs served as the sequencing template. Approximately 10 milliliters of peripheral blood went into EDTA tubes. Both iRepertoire HTBI primers and Arm-PCR of CDR3 regions were used to build the TCR beta libraries. From the multiplex PCR reads, TCRdb called clonotypes with MiXCR, one entry per CDR3 protein. The table records about 660,000 distinct CDR3 sequences, 25% to 35% of them present only once. This clonotype originated in a female donor with Graves disease. The material was peripheral blood mononuclear cells (PBMCs), obtained when the disease was refractory, from a patient treated with antithyroid drugs.

The CDR3 is CASSLETGPRPNTEAFF. The CDR3 nucleotides are TGTGCCAGCAGCTTAGAGACAGGTCCTCGACCGAACACTGAAGCTTTCTTT. The chain has TRBV7-9 and TRBJ1-1, with D perhaps matching TRBD1 (6 bases). The CDR3 consists of 17 residues. The germline V gene encodes CDR1 SEHNR and CDR2 FQNEAQ (reference sequence). The V end lost 1 base, the J end lost 1 base, and 16 bases lay between the germline ends.